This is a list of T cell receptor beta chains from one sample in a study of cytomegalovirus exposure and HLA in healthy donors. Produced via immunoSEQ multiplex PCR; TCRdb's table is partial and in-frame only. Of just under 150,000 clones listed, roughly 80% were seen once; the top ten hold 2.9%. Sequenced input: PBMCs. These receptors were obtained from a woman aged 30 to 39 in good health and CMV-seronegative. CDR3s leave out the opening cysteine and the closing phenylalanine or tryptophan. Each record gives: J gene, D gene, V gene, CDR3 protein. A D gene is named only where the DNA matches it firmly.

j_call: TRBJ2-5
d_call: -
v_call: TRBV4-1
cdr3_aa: ASSQESRGSWETQY

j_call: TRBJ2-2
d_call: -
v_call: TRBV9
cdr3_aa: ASSSGDSTNTGELF

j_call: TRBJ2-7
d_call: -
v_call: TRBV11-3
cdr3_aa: ASSLDPGRGYEQY

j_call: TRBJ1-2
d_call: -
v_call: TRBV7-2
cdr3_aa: ASSLVQSGYT

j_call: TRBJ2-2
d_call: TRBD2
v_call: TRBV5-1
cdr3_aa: ASSLGTSGNTGELF

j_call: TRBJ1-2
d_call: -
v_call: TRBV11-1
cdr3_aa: ASSFGASYGYT

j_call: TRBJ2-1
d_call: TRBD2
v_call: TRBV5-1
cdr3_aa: ASRQGLAGGNEQF

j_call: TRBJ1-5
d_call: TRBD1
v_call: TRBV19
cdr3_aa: ASSFDRGHSNQPQH

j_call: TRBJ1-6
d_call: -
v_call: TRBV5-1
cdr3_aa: ASSLVAGTYNSPLH

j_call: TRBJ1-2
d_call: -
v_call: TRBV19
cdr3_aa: ASTGSNYGYT

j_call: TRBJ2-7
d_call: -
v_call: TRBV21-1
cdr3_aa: ASSKLVDEQY

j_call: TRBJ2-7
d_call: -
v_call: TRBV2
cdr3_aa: ASRSDSYEQY

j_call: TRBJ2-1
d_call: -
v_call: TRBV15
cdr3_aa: ATSRLDGGSSFLSYNEQF

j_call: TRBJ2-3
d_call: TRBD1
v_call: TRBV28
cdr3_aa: ASSWGQSHTDTQY

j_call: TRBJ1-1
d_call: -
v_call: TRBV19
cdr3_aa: ASTLRSSYRAPEAF

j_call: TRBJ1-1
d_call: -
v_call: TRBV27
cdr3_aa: AGRPYRDPEAF

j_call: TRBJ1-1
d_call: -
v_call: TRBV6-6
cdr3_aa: ASRTTGLGTEAF

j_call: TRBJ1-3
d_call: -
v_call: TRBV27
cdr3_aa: ASSLGGSINTIY

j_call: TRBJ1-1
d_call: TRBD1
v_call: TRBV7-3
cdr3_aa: ASSSTGQTNTEAF

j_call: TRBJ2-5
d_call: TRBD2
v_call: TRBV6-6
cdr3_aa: ASRMGLAGSETQY

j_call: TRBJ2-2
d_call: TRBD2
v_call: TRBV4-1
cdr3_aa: ASSQGEGSFPGELF

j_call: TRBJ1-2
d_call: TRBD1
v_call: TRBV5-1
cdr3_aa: ASSPDRTYGYT

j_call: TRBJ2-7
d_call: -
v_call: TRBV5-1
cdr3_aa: ASSPGLRGGRDSYEQY

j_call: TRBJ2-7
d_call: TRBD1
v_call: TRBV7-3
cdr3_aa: ASSSDRGNEQY

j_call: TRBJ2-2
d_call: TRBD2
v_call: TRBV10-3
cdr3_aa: AIRLGGRNTGELF

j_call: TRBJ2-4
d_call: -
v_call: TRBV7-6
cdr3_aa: ASSLPEQNIQY

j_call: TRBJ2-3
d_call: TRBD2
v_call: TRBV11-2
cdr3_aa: ASSLEAGGYTDTQY

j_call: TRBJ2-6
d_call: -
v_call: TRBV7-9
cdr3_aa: ASSLNYDSGANVLT

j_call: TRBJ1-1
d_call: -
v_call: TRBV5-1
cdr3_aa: ASSLGTANTEAF

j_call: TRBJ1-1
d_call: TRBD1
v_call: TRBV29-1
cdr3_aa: SAADRRRAF

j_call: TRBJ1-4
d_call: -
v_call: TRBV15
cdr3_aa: ATSRVQNEKLF

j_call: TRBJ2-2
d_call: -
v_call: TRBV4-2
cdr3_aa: ASSQDWGRTGELF

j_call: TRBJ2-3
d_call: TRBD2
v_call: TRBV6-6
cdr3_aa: ASSDLRRGEADTQY

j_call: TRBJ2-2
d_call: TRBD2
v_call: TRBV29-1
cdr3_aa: SVVVAGLTGELF

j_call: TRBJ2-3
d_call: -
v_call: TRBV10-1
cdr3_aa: ASSERGTDTQY

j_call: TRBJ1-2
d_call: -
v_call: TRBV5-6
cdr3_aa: ASSLDPDSNGYT

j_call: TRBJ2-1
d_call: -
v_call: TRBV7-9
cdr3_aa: ASSLNYEQF

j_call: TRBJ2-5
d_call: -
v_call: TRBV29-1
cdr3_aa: SVEEVDFTQETQY

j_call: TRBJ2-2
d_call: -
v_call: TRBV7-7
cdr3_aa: ASSLARTANTGELF

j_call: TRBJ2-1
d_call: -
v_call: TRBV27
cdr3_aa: ASSFTLLRGNEQF

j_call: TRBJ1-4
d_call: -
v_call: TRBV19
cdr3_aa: ASSIFALSPGKLF

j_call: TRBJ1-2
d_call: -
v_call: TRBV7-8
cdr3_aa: ASSEQGRYGYT

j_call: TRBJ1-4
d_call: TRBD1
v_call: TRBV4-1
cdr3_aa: ASSQEKDRGREKLF

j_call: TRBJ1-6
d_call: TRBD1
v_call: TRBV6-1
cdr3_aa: ATLRTGADSPLH

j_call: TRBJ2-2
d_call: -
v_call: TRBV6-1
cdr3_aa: ASCRAGGELF

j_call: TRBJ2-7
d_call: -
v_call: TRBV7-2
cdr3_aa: ASSLVQDPYEQY

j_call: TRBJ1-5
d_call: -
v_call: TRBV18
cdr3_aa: ASSPGVRAAGPQH

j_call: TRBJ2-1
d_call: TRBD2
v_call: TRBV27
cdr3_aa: ASSLAGGLNEQF

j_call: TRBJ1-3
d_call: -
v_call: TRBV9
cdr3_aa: ASSNGGGASGNTIY

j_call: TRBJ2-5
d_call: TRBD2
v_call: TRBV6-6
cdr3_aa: ASSYEGRGTQY

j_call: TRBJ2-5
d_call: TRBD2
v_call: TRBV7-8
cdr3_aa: ASSMTSGRETQY

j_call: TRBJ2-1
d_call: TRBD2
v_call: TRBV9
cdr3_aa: ASSAPSGSFNEQF

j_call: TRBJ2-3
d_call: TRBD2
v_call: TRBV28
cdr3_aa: ASSLWVTSGRGPSTDTQY